Following are 22 T cell receptor beta chains from one sample sequenced in a study of Ad26.COV2.S vaccination and SARS-CoV-2 variants. Treatment described: roughly 19 received Ad26.COV2.S at low or high dose, single or two shots; several received placebo; per-sample allocation not given. Sampling was done on day 63 after the first vaccine or placebo injection. Profiled with immunoSEQ multiplex PCR; TCRdb holds only in-frame clones, not every one. Of roughly 380,000 clones in the sample, around 83% were seen once. Here the sequenced sample was peripheral blood, taken in a trial of Ad26.COV2.S vaccine versus placebo. These receptors all come from a person aged 18-60 years who received the Ad26.COV2.S COVID-19 vaccine or a placebo.

The chain carries TRBV9 and TRBJ1-3; tentative D call: TRBD1 (6 bases). The V gene's germline CDR1 is SGDLS and CDR2 YYNGEE. This CDR3 spans 15 amino acids. V lost 3 bases and J 2 bases, leaving 12 bases between the germline ends. The CDR3, as DNA: TGTGCCAGCAGCGGCACAGGGAAAGCTGGAAACACCATATATTTT. Translation: CASSGTGKAGNTIYF.

The J gene is TRBJ2-1, the V gene TRBV13; tentatively, D is TRBD2 (5 bases). CDR1 is PRHDT and CDR2 is FYEKMQ in the germline V gene (reference sequence). Trimming took 3 bases from V and 2 from J, leaving 11 bases between them. This CDR3 region has 15 residues. CDR3 in amino acids: CASSFLDSAYNEQFF. As DNA, the CDR3 is TGTGCCAGCAGCTTTTTGGACTCCGCCTACAATGAGCAGTTCTTC.

The chain uses TRBV10-3 and TRBJ2-1, with 8 bases identical to TRBD2. The CDR3 totals 13 residues. Germline CDR1 ENHRY, CDR2 SYGVKD. As DNA, the CDR3 is TGTGTCTCTGAGCGGGAGCCATACAATGAGCAGTTCTTC. This gives the protein CVSEREPYNEQFF.

V gene TRBV7-8 combines with J gene TRBJ1-3; D perhaps matches TRBD1 (6 bases). The germline V gene encodes CDR1 SGHVS and CDR2 FQNEAQ. V lost 6 bases and J 6 bases, leaving 27 bases between the germline ends. The length of the CDR3 is 18 residues. DNA of the CDR3: TGTGCCAGCAGTTTTGGGGGCCCCGCCGTAGTGAACCTAAACACCATATATTTT. The encoded protein is CASSFGGPAVVNLNTIYF.

The V gene is TRBV19, the J gene TRBJ1-2; D is possibly TRBD1 (5 bases). V was cut by 2 bases and J by 4 bases, with 17 bases left in between. This CDR3 has 16 residues. In germline, CDR1 is LNHDA, CDR2 SQIVND (reference sequence). The CDR3 coding sequence is TGTGCCAGTAGTATATCGGGCGACAGAGGAATCTATGGCTACACCTTC. As protein: CASSISGDRGIYGYTF.

CDR3 bases: TGTGCCAGCAGCCAAGCGGGGAGCAATGAGCAGTTCTTC. Translated, it gives CASSQAGSNEQFF. The rearrangement uses TRBV3-1 (or the pseudogene TRBV3-2) and TRBJ2-1, with a tentative D call TRBD2 (5 bases). Trimming removed 1 base at V and 6 bases at J, with 7 bases between. Looked up from germline, CDR1 is LGHDT and CDR2 is YNNKEL (reference sequence). This CDR3 is 13 amino acids long.

The chain is built from TRBV4-1 and TRBJ2-1, with D hard to call. Deletions cut 0 bases from V and 7 bases from J, with 10 bases between. Germline assignment: CDR1 MGHRA and CDR2 YSYEKL. This CDR3 contains 14 residues. CDR3 sequence: CASSQEDRRNEQFF. The DNA of the CDR3 is TGCGCCAGCAGCCAAGAGGATCGCAGGAATGAGCAGTTCTTC.

The rearrangement uses TRBV6-2 or TRBV6-3 and TRBJ2-7; TRBD1 or TRBD2 may be the D gene (5 bases each). V shed 3 bases and J shed 2 bases, with 14 bases lying between them. From germline, CDR1 is MNHEY and CDR2 SVGEGT. The CDR3 extends over 15 amino acids. Here the CDR3 reads CASSYGAGSTYEQYF. The CDR3 DNA is TGTGCCAGCAGTTATGGGGCGGGCTCGACCTACGAGCAGTACTTC.

This clone was picked up one time. This rearrangement joins TRBV6-2 or TRBV6-3 to TRBJ1-1; D call uncertain. The V and J ends lost 5 bases and 3 bases respectively, with 22 bases between them. The CDR3 has 17 residues. CDR1 and CDR2 (germline): MNHEY, SVGEGT. The CDR3 DNA sequence: TGTGCCAGCAGTCCATTCCTCCGCCAGGTCCTGGACACTGAAGCTTTCTTT. Translated: CASSPFLRQVLDTEAFF.

The chain employs TRBV30 and TRBJ2-7; maybe TRBD1 (6 bases). Germline CDR1 is GTSNPN and CDR2 is SVGIG (reference sequence). V lost 4 bases, J lost 3 bases, and 7 bases lay in between. This CDR3 has 11 residues. CDR3 residues: CAWTGDYEQYF. DNA for the CDR3: TGTGCCTGGACAGGGGACTACGAGCAGTACTTC.

This clone was recorded only once. The CDR3 coding sequence is TGTGCCAGCAGTTCCCTTCCGCAACGGGCCGGAAACACCATATATTTT. The encoded protein is CASSSLPQRAGNTIYF. The rearrangement links TRBV6-5 to TRBJ1-3; no clear D gene. CDR1 and CDR2 (germline): MNHEY, SVGAGI. This CDR3 contains 16 residues. Trimming took off 4 bases at V and 4 bases at J, with 17 bases between the two ends.

The J gene is TRBJ2-1, the V gene TRBV28; 14 bases align to TRBD2. The ends lost 5 bases at V and 8 bases at J; junction bases unmatched: 11. The V gene's germline CDR1 is MDHEN and CDR2 SYDVKM. This CDR3 is 17 amino acids long. The CDR3 sequence: CASSRGGLAGVFDEQFF. The CDR3 nucleotides are TGTGCCAGCAGTCGGGGGGGACTAGCGGGAGTTTTTGATGAGCAGTTCTTC. Supplemented by reference TRBV28 and TRBJ2-1, the full variable domain reads DVKVTQSSRYLVKRTGEKVFLECVQDMDHENMFWYRQDPGLGLRLIYFSYDVKMKEKGDIPEGYSVSREKKERFSLILESASTNQTSMYLCASSRGGLAGVFDEQFFGPGTRLTVL.

The chain uses TRBV19 and TRBJ2-5, with 7 bases matching TRBD2. Trimming at V came to 1 base and at J to 5 bases, leaving 4 bases not matched to a gene. The germline V gene has CDR1 LNHDA and CDR2 SQIVND (reference sequence). This CDR3 spans 14 amino acids. The CDR3 DNA reads as TGTGCCAGTAGTATAGCGAGCGGGATGGAGACCCAGTACTTC. It encodes CASSIASGMETQYF. Variable domain in full (rest from reference TRBV19 and TRBJ2-5): DGGITQSPKYLFRKEGQNVTLSCEQNLNHDAMYWYRQDPGQGLRLIYYSQIVNDFQKGDIAEGYSVSREKKESFPLTVTSAQKNPTAFYLCASSIASGMETQYFGPGTRLLVL.

This clone was recorded many times. The V and J genes are TRBV2 and TRBJ2-7, with 7 bases matching TRBD1. This CDR3 is built from 12 residues. Germline V gene lookup returns CDR1 SNHLY and CDR2 FYNNEI. The J segment lost 4 bases and the V segment lost 5 bases, leaving 2 bases of the junction unmatched. CDR3 loop: CASSQTGYEQYF. Here the CDR3 DNA reads TGTGCCAGCAGTCAGACAGGGTACGAGCAGTACTTC. Full variable domain (remainder filled in from reference TRBV2 and TRBJ2-7): EPEVTQTPSHQVTQMGQEVILRCVPISNHLYFYWYRQILGQKVEFLVSFYNNEISEKSEIFDDQFSVERPDGSNFTLKIRSTKLEDSAMYFCASSQTGYEQYFGPGTRLTVT.

V usage is TRBV28 and J usage is TRBJ1-5; 7 bases agree with TRBD1. The CDR3 loop spans 16 amino acids. CDR1 and CDR2 (germline): MDHEN, SYDVKM. With 5 bases clipped from V and 4 bases from J, the junction kept 11 bases outside the gene matches. The DNA for the CDR3 is TGTGCCAGCAGTCCAGGGGGGGGGACACTAAATCAGCCCCAGCATTTT. Translated: CASSPGGGTLNQPQHF.

V usage is TRBV7-9 and J usage is TRBJ2-3; 8 bases agree with TRBD2. With V trimmed by 5 bases and J by 3 bases, 4 bases remained unmatched. The CDR3 contains 14 residues. Germline V gene sequence: CDR1 SEHNR, CDR2 FQNEAQ (reference sequence). CDR3 in DNA: TGTGCCAGCAGCGAAAGCGGGAGTACAGATACGCAGTATTTT. It encodes CASSESGSTDTQYF.

The gene calls are TRBV27 and TRBJ1-2; TRBD1 matches 9 bases. CDR1 and CDR2 (germline): MNHEY, SMNVEV (reference sequence). V was pared by 6 bases and J by 5 bases, with 13 bases of the junction left unmatched. The CDR3 sequence is 16 residues long. CDR3 coding DNA: TGTGCCAGCAGCCTATCCGGGGGGGACAGGGTTTATGGCTACACCTTC. Protein sequence: CASSLSGGDRVYGYTF.

The chain uses TRBV7-9 and TRBJ2-5, with 7 bases identical to TRBD1. V gave up 5 bases and J gave up 5 bases; unmatched junction bases: 8. Germline-derived CDR1 and CDR2 are SEHNR and FQNEAQ (reference sequence). The CDR3 extends over 14 amino acids. This chain's CDR3 is CASSRTGVGETQYF. The DNA for the CDR3 is TGTGCCAGCAGCCGAACAGGGGTAGGGGAGACCCAGTACTTC.

The genes are TRBV24-1 and TRBJ2-1; unclear D gene. The germline CDR1 and CDR2 sequences are KGHDR and SFDVKD. The V end lost 3 bases, the J end lost 11 bases, and 7 bases lay between the germline ends. CDR3 size: 11 residues. The CDR3 loop is CATSDVFQQFF. CDR3 DNA sequence: TGTGCCACCAGTGATGTGTTTCAGCAGTTCTTC.

This chain uses TRBV9 with TRBJ1-3, with D possibly matching TRBD1 (6 bases). CDR1 and CDR2 from the germline V gene are SGDLS and YYNGEE. Trimming stripped 0 bases from V and 0 bases from J, with 16 bases between. CDR3 size: 18 residues. The CDR3 nucleotides are TGTGCCAGCAGCGTAGCGGTCGACAGGTCCCTCTCTGGAAACACCATATATTTT. It codes for CASSVAVDRSLSGNTIYF.

This chain links TRBV6-5 with TRBJ2-7, with TRBD1 matching over 8 bases. Losses at the gene ends were 5 bases for V and 7 bases for J; bases not matched to a gene: 4. The CDR3 contains 12 residues. Germline V gene data show CDR1 as MNHEY and CDR2 as SVGAGI. CDR3 DNA: TGTGCCAGCAGTAGACAGGGGAGGGAGCAGTACTTC. Protein product: CASSRQGREQYF.

This chain joins TRBV27 and TRBJ2-5; D not certain. Germline CDR1 is MNHEY and CDR2 is SMNVEV (reference sequence). The V end lost 4 bases, the J end lost 1 base, and 1 base lay between the germline ends. This CDR3 is built from 11 residues. CDR3 in amino acids: CASSCQETQYF. The CDR3 coding sequence is TGTGCCAGCAGTTGCCAAGAGACCCAGTACTTC.